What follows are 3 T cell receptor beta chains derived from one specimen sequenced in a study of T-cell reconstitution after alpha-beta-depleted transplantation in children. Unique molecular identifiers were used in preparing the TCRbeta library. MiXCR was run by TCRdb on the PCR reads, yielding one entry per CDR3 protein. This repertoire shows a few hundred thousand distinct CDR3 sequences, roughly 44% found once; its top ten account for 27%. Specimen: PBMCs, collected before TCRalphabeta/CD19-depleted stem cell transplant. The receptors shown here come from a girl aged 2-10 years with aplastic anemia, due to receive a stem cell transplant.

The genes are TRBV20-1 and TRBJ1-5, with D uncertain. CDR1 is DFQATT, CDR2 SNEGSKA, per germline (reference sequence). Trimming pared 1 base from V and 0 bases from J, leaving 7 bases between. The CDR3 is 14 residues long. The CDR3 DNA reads TGCAGTGCTAGAGTAACGGATAGCAATCAGCCCCAGCATTTT. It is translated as CSARVTDSNQPQHF.

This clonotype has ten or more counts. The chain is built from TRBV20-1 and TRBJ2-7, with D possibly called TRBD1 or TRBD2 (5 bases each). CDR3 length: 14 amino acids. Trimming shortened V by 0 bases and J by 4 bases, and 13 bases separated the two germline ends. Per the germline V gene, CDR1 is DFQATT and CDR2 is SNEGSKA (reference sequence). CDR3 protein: CSARDPGTGYEQYF. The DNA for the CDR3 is TGCAGTGCTAGAGATCCAGGGACGGGGTACGAGCAGTACTTC.

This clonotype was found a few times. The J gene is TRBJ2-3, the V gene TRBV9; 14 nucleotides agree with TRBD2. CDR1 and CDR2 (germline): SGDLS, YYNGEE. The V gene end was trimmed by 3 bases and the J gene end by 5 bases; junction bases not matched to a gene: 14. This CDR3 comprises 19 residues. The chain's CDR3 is CASSGRIKGLAGEGDTQYF. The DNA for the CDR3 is TGTGCCAGCAGCGGGAGAATAAAGGGACTAGCGGGAGAAGGAGATACGCAGTATTTT.